This T cell receptor (beta chain) stems from a study of T cell repertoires in cytomegalovirus infection. Unmatched junction bases numbered 8, after V lost 6 bases and J lost 4 bases. The length of the CDR3 is 16 residues. Germline V gene sequence: CDR1 SGHTS, CDR2 YDEGEE. Study-level results: Cumulative public TCR beta family frequency identified carriers of CMV plus the relevant HLA.

This clonotype has only a few counts. The antigen is undetermined. Each CDR3 protein gets one entry after TCRdb re-called the reads with MiXCR. The sample has about 180,000 distinct CDR3 sequences; approximately 15% are singletons. The material sequenced was PBMCs. V usage is TRBV5-8 and J usage is TRBJ2-3; 13 bases line up with TRBD2. The receptor was derived from a human donor in good health (CMV status not recorded). Some clones in this sample may be carry-over from other donors' samples. The CDR3 coding sequence is TGTGCCAGCACCCCAGGGACTAGCGGGGTCTCAGATACGCAGTATTTT. Protein sequence: CASTPGTSGVSDTQYF.